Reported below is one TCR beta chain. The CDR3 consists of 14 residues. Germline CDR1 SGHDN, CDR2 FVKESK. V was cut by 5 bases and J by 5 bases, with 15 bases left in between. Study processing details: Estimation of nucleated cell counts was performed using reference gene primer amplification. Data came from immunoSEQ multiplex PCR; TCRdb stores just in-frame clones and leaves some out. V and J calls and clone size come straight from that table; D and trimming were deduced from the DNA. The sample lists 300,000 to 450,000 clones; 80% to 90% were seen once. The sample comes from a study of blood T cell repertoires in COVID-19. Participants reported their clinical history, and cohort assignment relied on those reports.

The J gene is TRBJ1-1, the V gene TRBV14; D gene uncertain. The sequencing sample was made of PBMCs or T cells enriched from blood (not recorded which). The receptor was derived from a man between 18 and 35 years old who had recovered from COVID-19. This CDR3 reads CASSSYGGRTEAFF. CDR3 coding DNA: TGTGCCAGCAGCTCCTATGGCGGCCGGACTGAAGCTTTCTTT.